One and the same sample provided the 30 T cell receptor beta chains below, sequenced in a study of T cell changes during pregnancy in multiple sclerosis. The table came from immunoSEQ multiplex PCR; TCRdb's copy has only in-frame clones and leaves some out. The sample has some 79,000 clones, about nine tenths seen once. Specimen: CD4+ T cells from peripheral blood mononuclear cells, collected in the second trimester of pregnancy. The receptors derive from a female donor with multiple sclerosis, enrolled in a pregnancy study.

This chain connects TRBV5-6 to TRBJ1-6; D unclear. The CDR3 covers 13 residues. The V end was cut by 4 bases, the J end by 8 bases, with 10 bases between. The germline V gene encodes CDR1 SGHDT and CDR2 YYEEEE. As DNA, the CDR3 is TGTGCCAGCAGCGAAAGAGCCCATTCACCCCTCCACTTT. Encoded protein: CASSERAHSPLHF.

The chain couples TRBV28 to TRBJ1-2; a possible D gene is TRBD1 (6 bases). Germline V lookup: CDR1 MDHEN, CDR2 SYDVKM. The CDR3 sequence is 15 residues long. Trimming took off 5 bases at V and 4 bases at J, with 17 bases between the two ends. CDR3 residues: CASSRQALLSYGYTF. The DNA of the CDR3 is TGTGCCAGCAGTCGACAGGCCCTACTCTCCTATGGCTACACCTTC.

The V call is TRBV7-3, the J call TRBJ2-2, with 9 bases fitting TRBD2. The CDR3 runs to 14 residues. Germline values: CDR1 SGHTA, CDR2 FQGTGA. V lost 4 bases, J lost 4 bases, and 1 base stayed unmatched. CDR3 bases: TGTGCCAGCAGCTCGACTAGCGGCACCGGGGAGCTGTTTTTT. Translated, it gives CASSSTSGTGELFF.

This chain links TRBV28 with TRBJ2-2; D may be TRBD1 (5 bases). The CDR3 consists of 14 residues. Germline V gives CDR1 MDHEN, CDR2 SYDVKM. V was shortened by 8 bases and J by 6 bases, with 16 bases between the two germline ends. The DNA for the CDR3 is TGTGCCAGCCGGACAACTCTGTTTTCCGGGGAGCTGTTTTTT. This encodes CASRTTLFSGELFF.

As for this clone: One junction end does not reproduce the germline sequence, and a read error may be involved. In nucleotides, the CDR3 is TGTGCCAGCAGCTTGGACTGGCAAGCGACCCAGTACTTC. Its protein product is CASSLDWQATQYF. The rearrangement uses TRBV7-9 and TRBJ2-5; D possibly corresponds to TRBD2 (5 bases). CDR1 SEHNR and CDR2 FQNEAQ come from the germline V gene (reference sequence). There are 13 residues in the CDR3.

J is TRBJ1-3 and V is TRBV11-2, with D possibly TRBD1 on 6 matching bases. V lost 5 bases, J lost 4 bases, and 21 bases lay in between. Germline V gives CDR1 SGHAT, CDR2 FQNNGV. The CDR3 length is 17 residues. The CDR3 coding sequence is TGTGCCAGCAGCCCCCTAGACAGGTCATTGAAAGGAAACACCATATATTTT. It encodes CASSPLDRSLKGNTIYF.

This sequence joins TRBV5-1 and TRBJ2-7; tentative D call: TRBD2 (6 bases). Trimming pared 0 bases from V and 0 bases from J, leaving 10 bases between. The CDR3 contains 15 residues. Germline assignment: CDR1 SGHRS and CDR2 YFSETQ. The CDR3 protein is CASSLGGVNSYEQYF. CDR3 sequence (DNA): TGCGCCAGCAGCTTGGGGGGGGTAAACTCCTACGAGCAGTACTTC.

V usage is TRBV11-3 and J usage is TRBJ2-5; 7 bases align to TRBD2. The V gene end was trimmed by 1 base and the J gene end by 5 bases; junction bases not matched to a gene: 7. The CDR3 covers 15 residues. CDR1 SGHNT and CDR2 YENEEA come from the germline V gene. The CDR3 reads CASSLGGTSEETQYF. Here the CDR3 DNA reads TGTGCCAGCAGCTTAGGAGGTACTAGCGAGGAGACCCAGTACTTC.

The chain recombines TRBV19 with TRBJ1-1; 7 bases are a match to TRBD1. Germline V CDR1 and CDR2: LNHDA, SQIVND (reference sequence). J gave up 2 bases and V 4 bases, and 7 bases lay outside the gene matches. The CDR3 is made up of 15 amino acids. The CDR3 DNA reads TGTGCCAGTAGTACCCGGGACAGACTAAACACTGAAGCTTTCTTT. The encoded protein is CASSTRDRLNTEAFF.

The chain combines TRBV5-8 with TRBJ2-7; D is ambiguous. This CDR3 is 13 amino acids long. V was cut by 7 bases and J by 4 bases, with 15 bases left in between. Germline V gene lookup returns CDR1 SGHTS and CDR2 YDEGEE. For the CDR3, the DNA is TGTGCCAGCGGGCCGAGACCTTTTTACGAGCAGTACTTC. Protein: CASGPRPFYEQYF.

The J gene is TRBJ2-3, the V gene TRBV7-2; TRBD2 matches at 10 bases. In germline, CDR1 is SGHTA, CDR2 FQGNSA. Losses at the gene ends were 6 bases for V and 7 bases for J; bases not matched to a gene: 7. The CDR3 is 14 residues long. The chain's CDR3 is CASRPTAGGNTQYF. In DNA, the CDR3 is TGTGCCAGCAGGCCCACAGCGGGGGGGAATACGCAGTATTTT.

This clone occurred once. The genes are TRBV28 and TRBJ2-3; TRBD2 matches at 16 bases. The CDR3 is 16 amino acids. Trimming at V came to 6 bases and at J to 6 bases, leaving 6 bases not matched to a gene. Germline loops: CDR1 MDHEN, CDR2 SYDVKM. CDR3 sequence: CASSFGTSGRGDTQYF. The CDR3 region has the DNA TGTGCCAGCAGCTTTGGGACTAGCGGGAGGGGGGATACGCAGTATTTT.

The chain links TRBV5-6 to TRBJ2-5; TRBD2 matches 7 bases. This CDR3 has 13 amino acids. The V segment lost 0 bases and the J segment 4 bases; nucleotides outside the gene matches: 0. Looked up from germline, CDR1 is SGHDT and CDR2 is YYEEEE. For the CDR3, the DNA is TGTGCCAGCAGCTTGGGCGGGGGAGAGACCCAGTACTTC. Translation: CASSLGGGETQYF.

The CDR3, as DNA: TGCAGCGTTGTATTCCGACAGGGGAGCTCCTACGAGCAGTACTTC. Amino acid sequence: CSVVFRQGSSYEQYF. The chain recombines TRBV29-1 with TRBJ2-7; the match to TRBD1 covers 8 bases. The CDR3 sequence is 15 residues long. The junction had 8 bases not matched to a gene; V was cut back by 4 bases and J by 0 bases. Germline-derived CDR1 and CDR2 are SQVTM and ANQGSEA.

The rearrangement uses TRBV5-1 and TRBJ2-2; D gene uncertain. The CDR3 has 14 amino acids. V was clipped by 6 bases and J by 0 bases, with 9 bases between them. Per the germline V gene, CDR1 is SGHRS and CDR2 is YFSETQ. CDR3 region: CASIVTPNTGELFF. CDR3 bases: TGCGCCAGCATAGTAACCCCGAACACCGGGGAGCTGTTTTTT.

J is TRBJ1-2 and V is TRBV5-1, with 10 bases lining up with TRBD1. Trimming cost V 4 bases and J 8 bases; bases outside gene matches: 14. Germline CDR1 is SGHRS and CDR2 is YFSETQ. CDR3 size: 16 residues. The CDR3 DNA follows: TGCGCCAGCAGCGAAGGGACAGGGGCCCGATCCTACGGCTACACCTTC. Translation gives CASSEGTGARSYGYTF. The full variable domain, its missing parts supplied by reference TRBV5-1 and TRBJ1-2, is KAGVTQTPRYLIKTRGQQVTLSCSPISGHRSVSWYQQTPGQGLQFLFEYFSETQRNKGNFPGRFSGRQFSNSRSEMNVSTLELGDSALYLCASSEGTGARSYGYTFGSGTRLTVV.

The sample holds one count of this clone. The gene calls are TRBV9 and TRBJ2-6, with TRBD1 matching over 7 bases. The J segment lost 2 bases and the V segment lost 0 bases, leaving 17 bases of the junction unmatched. The V gene's germline CDR1 is SGDLS and CDR2 YYNGEE. The CDR3 totals 21 residues. Here the CDR3 DNA reads TGTGCCAGCAGCGTAGTAGGTAGAAGGGGACAGACTTTGGCTGGGGCCAACGTCCTGACTTTC. This gives the protein CASSVVGRRGQTLAGANVLTF.

This clone was seen a handful of times. This chain connects TRBV14 to TRBJ2-7; D is perhaps TRBD1 (6 bases). Between the trimmed V and J ends, which lost 3 bases and 0 bases, there was a span of 12 bases. CDR3 size: 15 residues. Germline-derived CDR1 and CDR2 are SGHDN and FVKESK. In DNA form, the CDR3 reads TGTGCCAGCAGCCATACAGGGAAGAGCTCCTACGAGCAGTACTTC. Translating it yields CASSHTGKSSYEQYF.

This chain uses TRBV4-1 with TRBJ2-1, with a tentative D call TRBD2 (6 bases). This CDR3 has 15 amino acids. Germline CDR1 reads MGHRA; CDR2 reads YSYEKL. The V and J ends lost 0 bases and 4 bases respectively, with 10 bases between them. The CDR3 coding sequence is TGCGCCAGCAGCCAAGAGGCGGGGCGGTACAATGAGCAGTTCTTC. Translated, it gives CASSQEAGRYNEQFF.

V usage is TRBV29-1 and J usage is TRBJ2-1, with 9 bases aligning to TRBD1. Germline V gene data show CDR1 as SQVTM and CDR2 as ANQGSEA. The CDR3 covers 15 residues. The junction had 4 bases not matched to a gene; V was cut back by 4 bases and J by 0 bases. The CDR3: CSVVGTGSSYNEQFF. CDR3 DNA sequence: TGCAGCGTTGTCGGGACAGGGAGCTCCTACAATGAGCAGTTCTTC.

This clone appeared once. The V gene is TRBV6-6, the J gene TRBJ1-2; TRBD1 might be the D (5 bases). The CDR3 totals 14 residues. The germline V and J ends were trimmed by 6 bases and 1 base, with 12 bases remaining between them. The germline V gene encodes CDR1 MNHNY and CDR2 SVGAGI (reference sequence). CDR3 in DNA: TGTGCCAGCAGGGGGCAGGGCTTTAACTATGGCTACACCTTC. Amino acids: CASRGQGFNYGYTF.

The CDR3 here is CASSFSRGGLYYEQYF. CDR3 DNA sequence: TGTGCCAGCAGTTTTTCGAGGGGAGGGCTCTACTACGAGCAGTACTTC. The chain couples TRBV28 to TRBJ2-7, with 7 nucleotides matching TRBD2. V lost 3 bases and J lost 3; bases outside the gene matches: 11. The CDR3 runs 16 residues. Germline CDR1 and CDR2: MDHEN and SYDVKM.

The chain employs TRBV18 and TRBJ2-3; 10 bases align to TRBD2. Germline CDR1 is KGHSH and CDR2 is LQKENI. The CDR3 is 15 amino acids. The trim removed 5 bases at V and 6 bases at J, leaving 8 bases unmatched. The DNA of the CDR3 is TGTGCCAGCTCAGCCGGACTAGCGGTCGCCGATACGCAGTATTTT. Its protein is CASSAGLAVADTQYF.

The chain has TRBV5-1 and TRBJ1-2; TRBD1 matches at 8 bases. The CDR3 runs 17 residues. Germline CDR1 and CDR2: SGHRS and YFSETQ. With V trimmed by 5 bases and J by 2 bases, 14 bases remained unmatched. The CDR3 is CASSIGQGGSGNYGYTF. The CDR3 DNA reads TGCGCCAGCAGTATCGGACAGGGTGGATCAGGGAACTATGGCTACACCTTC.

V is TRBV2 and J is TRBJ2-2, with a possible D match to TRBD1 (5 bases). Germline V gives CDR1 SNHLY, CDR2 FYNNEI. CDR3 length: 13 residues. The V gene lost 7 bases and the J gene lost 5 bases, with 11 bases spanning the gap. In nucleotides, the CDR3 is TGTGCCAGCAAAGGACAACCGACCGGGGAGCTGTTTTTT. As protein: CASKGQPTGELFF.

The rearrangement uses TRBV28 and TRBJ1-5, with D hard to call. V lost 7 bases and J 2 bases, leaving 6 bases between the germline ends. CDR1 and CDR2 from the germline V gene are MDHEN and SYDVKM. The CDR3 runs to 12 residues. The CDR3, as DNA: TGTGCCAGCACCCAGGGCAATCAGCCCCAGCATTTT. Protein: CASTQGNQPQHF.

The V call is TRBV5-4, the J call TRBJ1-3, with 8 nucleotides matching TRBD1. The length of the CDR3 is 19 residues. Germline loops: CDR1 SGHNT, CDR2 YYREEE (reference sequence). Trimming cost V 0 bases and J 0 bases; bases outside gene matches: 11. CDR3 nucleotide sequence: TGTGCCAGCAGCTTGGGCAGGGGGCTTCTCCGAGACTCTGGAAACACCATATATTTT. Protein product: CASSLGRGLLRDSGNTIYF.

This chain links TRBV5-1 with TRBJ2-4, with 16 positions matching TRBD2. Germline CDR1 reads SGHRS; CDR2 reads YFSETQ. Unmatched junction bases numbered 5, after V lost 4 bases and J lost 7 bases. The CDR3 runs 16 residues. CDR3 region: CASSAGLAGGANIQYF. In DNA, the CDR3 is TGCGCCAGCAGCGCGGGACTAGCGGGAGGGGCTAACATTCAGTACTTC.

The J gene is TRBJ2-7, the V gene TRBV5-1; 10 bases line up with TRBD2. V dropped 3 bases and J dropped 4; count of bases not matched to a gene: 10. Germline values: CDR1 SGHRS, CDR2 YFSETQ. The CDR3 covers 16 residues. Here the CDR3 reads CASSSRASGSMYEQYF. The CDR3 DNA reads as TGCGCCAGCAGCTCGAGAGCTAGCGGGAGTATGTACGAGCAGTACTTC.

The chain has TRBV5-6 and TRBJ2-1, with no clear D. This CDR3 region has 12 residues. V shed 5 bases and J shed 8 bases, with 11 bases lying between them. The germline gives CDR1 SGHDT, CDR2 YYEEEE. CDR3 coding DNA: TGTGCCAGCAGGTTCGGGTGGGATGAGCAGTTCTTC. Its protein product is CASRFGWDEQFF.